This TCR beta chain was captured in a study of molecular identifiers for immune sequencing clone quantification. Germline V gene lookup returns CDR1 SQVTM and CDR2 ANQGSEA. Losses at the gene ends were 3 bases for V and 1 base for J; bases not matched to a gene: 3. The CDR3 extends over 14 amino acids. One entry per CDR3 protein results from TCRdb running MiXCR on the PCR reads. The sample holds under 800,000 distinct CDR3 sequences, roughly 25% seen once. The receptor was derived from a human donor in good health. Some libraries in this study had Jurkat cell RNA spiked in. The sequencing input was naive CD8+ T cells from blood, with Jurkat cell RNA spiked in. The sample's subset: FACS-sorted CD8+CD4-CCR7+CD45RA+ naive T cells. V usage is TRBV29-1 and J usage is TRBJ2-1, with 7 bases aligning to TRBD1. The CDR3 reads CSVDGRGSYNEQFF. In DNA, the CDR3 is TGCAGCGTTGACGGCAGGGGGTCCTACAATGAGCAGTTCTTC.